This entry lists 20 T cell receptor beta chains sequenced from one sample in a study of shared clonotypes between healthy human individuals. Produced via immunoSEQ multiplex PCR; TCRdb's table is partial and in-frame only. Seen here are about 1.5 million clones, approximately 98% observed once, and the top ten hold 0.4% to 0.55%. Sequenced sample: naive CD4+ T cells sorted from blood. As for subset: CD45RA+ positively selected. These receptors all come from a man younger than 40 in good health.

The chain is built from TRBV2 and TRBJ2-3; 9 bases are shared with TRBD1. The CDR3 runs 19 residues. J gave up 0 bases and V 5 bases, and 15 bases lay outside the gene matches. Germline-derived CDR1 and CDR2 are SNHLY and FYNNEI. CDR3 nucleotide sequence: TGTGCCAGCAGTCCCGCGGGACAGGGACCTTACCCTAGCACAGATACGCAGTATTTT. It encodes CASSPAGQGPYPSTDTQYF.

About this clone itself: The identical CDR3 is also encoded by other nucleotide sequences in the sample. The chain has TRBV5-4 and TRBJ2-3, with D uncertain. Germline V CDR1 and CDR2: SGHNT, YYREEE (reference sequence). The CDR3 loop spans 15 amino acids. The V end was cut by 0 bases, the J end by 0 bases, with 8 bases between. The CDR3 sequence: CASSLAGGSTDTQYF. CDR3 sequence (DNA): TGTGCCAGCAGCTTGGCTGGTGGGAGCACAGATACGCAGTATTTT.

The chain employs TRBV18 and TRBJ2-7; D might be TRBD2 (6 bases). V was clipped by 6 bases and J by 3 bases, with 12 bases between them. The CDR3 covers 13 residues. Germline CDR1 KGHSH, CDR2 LQKENI. In nucleotides, the CDR3 is TGTGCCAGCTCTATTGGACTACACTACGAGCAGTACTTC. Translating it yields CASSIGLHYEQYF.

Concerning this clone itself: This sample includes further DNA sequences coding for the same CDR3. The chain carries TRBV18 and TRBJ2-7; no definite D call. V was shortened by 2 bases and J by 2 bases, with 7 bases between the two germline ends. Germline loops: CDR1 KGHSH, CDR2 LQKENI. The CDR3 spans 13 residues. CDR3 residues: CASSPVAAYEQYF. DNA for the CDR3: TGTGCCAGCTCACCAGTGGCAGCCTACGAGCAGTACTTC.

In this sample, this clone turned up once. V gene TRBV9 combines with J gene TRBJ2-2, with D hard to call. Germline V lookup: CDR1 SGDLS, CDR2 YYNGEE. CDR3 length equals 15 residues. Trimming took 0 bases from V and 2 from J, leaving 8 bases between them. The CDR3 DNA follows: TGTGCCAGCAGCGTAGGACGGATTAACACCGGGGAGCTGTTTTTT. Translation: CASSVGRINTGELFF.

The CDR3 nucleotides read TGTGCCATCGGGGAGCCCCAGCATTTT. This translates into CAIGEPQHF. The rearrangement uses TRBV10-3 and TRBJ1-5; no clear D. Germline CDR1 reads ENHRY; CDR2 reads SYGVKD. V was clipped by 8 bases and J by 8 bases, with 4 bases between them. The CDR3 spans 9 residues.

The chain combines TRBV28 with TRBJ2-3; D is perhaps TRBD1 (5 bases). Per germline, CDR1 MDHEN and CDR2 SYDVKM. This CDR3 has 11 residues. V was shortened by 5 bases and J by 10 bases, with 10 bases between the two germline ends. The CDR3 coding sequence is TGTGCCAGCAGTCTAGGGGCCTCGCAGTATTTT. Its protein is CASSLGASQYF.

The chain uses TRBV7-2 and TRBJ2-7; perhaps TRBD2 as D (6 bases). Germline V gives CDR1 SGHTA, CDR2 FQGNSA. The CDR3 loop spans 14 amino acids. Trimming took off 5 bases at V and 3 bases at J, with 14 bases between the two ends. The CDR3 region has the DNA TGTGCCAGCAGCCCCCAGAGGACTATCTACGAGCAGTACTTC. It is translated as CASSPQRTIYEQYF.

This clone was seen just once. V gene TRBV9 combines with J gene TRBJ1-2; tentative D call: TRBD1 (6 bases). Germline V lookup: CDR1 SGDLS, CDR2 YYNGEE. V was trimmed by 6 bases and J by 8 bases, leaving 17 bases between them. This CDR3 has 13 amino acids. The CDR3 coding sequence is TGTGCCAGCAACAGGGTGGGGGTTTTGGGCTACACCTTC. Its translation is CASNRVGVLGYTF.

The V and J genes are TRBV29-1 and TRBJ2-7, with 14 bases matching TRBD2. The length of the CDR3 is 15 residues. The J segment lost 6 bases and the V segment lost 5 bases, leaving 9 bases of the junction unmatched. Germline lookup yields CDR1 SQVTM and CDR2 ANQGSEA. The CDR3, as DNA: TGCAGCGTTACGCGGCCGGGACTAGCGGGAGCCGAGCAGTACTTC. It is translated as CSVTRPGLAGAEQYF.

CDR3 nucleotide sequence: TGTGCCAGCTCTCGGGTTAAAACAGAGGCCCAGCATTTT. This translates into CASSRVKTEAQHF. The J gene is TRBJ1-5, the V gene TRBV6-5; D gene uncertain. V dropped 8 bases and J dropped 11 bases, with 19 bases sitting between them. The length of the CDR3 is 13 residues. CDR1 and CDR2 (germline): MNHEY, SVGAGI.

Details on this clone: Other DNA sequences in this specimen translate into the identical CDR3. J is TRBJ1-5 and V is TRBV28, with D maybe TRBD1 (5 bases). The CDR3 is made up of 14 amino acids. The V end was cut by 3 bases, the J end by 2 bases, with 8 bases between. The germline CDR1 and CDR2 sequences are MDHEN and SYDVKM. The CDR3 nucleotides read TGTGCCAGCAGTTTGGGGGGGGGCAATCAGCCCCAGCATTTT. Amino acids: CASSLGGGNQPQHF.

The CDR3 protein is CASSLMGQGNLYF. DNA for the CDR3: TGTGCCAGCAGCTTGATGGGACAGGGGAATCTGTACTTC. V gene TRBV5-6 combines with J gene TRBJ2-4; 10 bases fit TRBD1. Trimming at V came to 1 base and at J to 15 bases, leaving 7 bases not matched to a gene. There are 13 residues in the CDR3. CDR1 SGHDT and CDR2 YYEEEE come from the germline V gene.

This chain joins TRBV6-1 and TRBJ2-2, with D unresolved. CDR3 length: 12 residues. Germline values: CDR1 MNHNS, CDR2 SASEGT. In nucleotides, the CDR3 is TGTGAGCGACTTCTGAACACCGGGGAGCTGTTTTTT. It encodes CERLLNTGELFF.

The gene calls are TRBV28 and TRBJ2-1; D is undetermined. The V gene lost 3 bases and the J gene lost 12 bases, with 15 bases spanning the gap. CDR1 and CDR2 (germline): MDHEN, SYDVKM. The CDR3 is 13 amino acids. Written as DNA, the CDR3 is TGTGCCAGCAGTTTTGGCATTAACGGATTGCAGTTCTTC. Its translation is CASSFGINGLQFF. Based on the CDR3 plus reference TRBV28 and TRBJ2-1, the full variable domain is DVKVTQSSRYLVKRTGEKVFLECVQDMDHENMFWYRQDPGLGLRLIYFSYDVKMKEKGDIPEGYSVSREKKERFSLILESASTNQTSMYLCASSFGINGLQFFGPGTRLTVL.

The chain recombines TRBV18 with TRBJ1-4; TRBD1 is a possible D gene (5 bases). CDR3 length: 16 amino acids. V lost 1 base to trimming and J lost 0 bases, with 9 bases between them. The germline V gene has CDR1 KGHSH and CDR2 LQKENI. CDR3 sequence reads: CASSPQGTATNEKLFF. The CDR3, as DNA: TGTGCCAGCTCACCACAGGGGACGGCAACTAATGAAAAACTGTTTTTT.

Comment on this clone: The same CDR3 also results from other DNA sequences found in this sample. The chain carries TRBV6-5 and TRBJ2-7; the D is unclear. The germline V gene has CDR1 MNHEY and CDR2 SVGAGI. V shed 0 bases and J shed 6 bases, with 12 bases lying between them. The CDR3 sequence is 14 residues long. In DNA form, the CDR3 reads TGTGCCAGCAGTTACTCGAGGCTTGGGGTCGAGCAGTACTTC. This gives the protein CASSYSRLGVEQYF.

This rearrangement joins TRBV6-1 to TRBJ2-7; 9 positions match TRBD2. This CDR3 has 15 residues. The germline V gene has CDR1 MNHNS and CDR2 SASEGT. Trimming took 7 bases from V and 4 from J; bases not matched to a gene: 11. This CDR3 reads CASTLGISGRYEQYF. DNA for the CDR3: TGTGCCAGCACCTTAGGGATTAGCGGGAGATACGAGCAGTACTTC.

Here the CDR3 DNA reads TGCGCCAGCAGCCACCGACAGGTGCGGGGAAAAAACTATGGCTACACCTTC. This codes for CASSHRQVRGKNYGYTF. This rearrangement joins TRBV4-1 to TRBJ1-2; maybe TRBD1 (6 bases). V was clipped by 3 bases and J by 2 bases, with 19 bases between them. In germline, CDR1 is MGHRA, CDR2 YSYEKL. CDR3 length: 17 amino acids.

The rearrangement uses TRBV5-6 and TRBJ2-5; possible D gene TRBD2, 6 bases. Trimming cost V 3 bases and J 5 bases, with 14 bases left between them. Germline lookup yields CDR1 SGHDT and CDR2 YYEEEE. The CDR3 has 14 residues. CDR3 amino acids: CASSSRRGGETQYF. In DNA, the CDR3 is TGTGCCAGCAGCTCCAGAAGAGGAGGGGAGACCCAGTACTTC. The variable domain in full, completed from reference TRBV5-6 and TRBJ2-5, reads DAGVTQSPTHLIKTRGQQVTLRCSPKSGHDTVSWYQQALGQGPQFIFQYYEEEERQRGNFPDRFSGHQFPNYSSELNVNALLLGDSALYLCASSSRRGGETQYFGPGTRLLVL.